This passage covers 28 T cell receptor beta chains from one sample sequenced in a study of siplizumab effects on memory and regulatory T cells. Measured with immunoSEQ multiplex PCR; TCRdb has only the in-frame clones, and not every one. The sample contains around 72,000 clones, about 90% of which appear only once. What was sequenced was CD8+ T cells sorted from blood. The receptors were gathered from a human donor in good health.

The V gene is TRBV2, the J gene TRBJ2-1, with 8 positions matching TRBD1. The CDR3 length is 14 residues. Trimming removed 9 bases from V and 3 bases from J; junction bases left unmatched: 7. CDR1 and CDR2 (germline): SNHLY, FYNNEI. The DNA for the CDR3 is TGTGCCAGTGAACGGACAGGGTTCTACAATGAGCAGTTCTTC. This gives the protein CASERTGFYNEQFF.

This rearrangement joins TRBV29-1 to TRBJ2-7; 7 positions agree with TRBD2. The germline V gene encodes CDR1 SQVTM and CDR2 ANQGSEA. V was pared by 4 bases and J by 3 bases, with 0 bases of the junction left unmatched. This CDR3 is built from 11 residues. The CDR3 region has the DNA TGCAGCGTTGGCGGGGGCTACGAGCAGTACTTC. It yields the protein CSVGGGYEQYF.

This rearrangement joins TRBV14 to TRBJ2-5; D remains unclear. Trimming stripped 4 bases from V and 2 bases from J, with 14 bases between. CDR3 length: 15 residues. The germline CDR1 and CDR2 sequences are SGHDN and FVKESK. CDR3 region: CASSPFGDGQETQYF. The DNA for the CDR3 is TGTGCCAGCAGCCCGTTTGGTGACGGACAAGAGACCCAGTACTTC. The full variable domain, rest sourced from reference TRBV14 and TRBJ2-5, is EAGVTQFPSHSVIEKGQTVTLRCDPISGHDNLYWYRRVMGKEIKFLLHFVKESKQDESGMPNNRFLAERTGGTYSTLKVQPAELEDSGVYFCASSPFGDGQETQYFGPGTRLLVL.

This rearrangement joins TRBV27 to TRBJ2-7; 8 bases are a match to TRBD2. The CDR3 covers 17 residues. CDR1 MNHEY and CDR2 SMNVEV come from the germline V gene (reference sequence). V was clipped by 5 bases and J by 4 bases; unmatched bases: 16. As DNA, the CDR3 is TGTGCCAGCAGTCCTTCCGGCGAGGGGACTAGTTTTTACGAGCAGTACTTC. It encodes CASSPSGEGTSFYEQYF.

This chain joins TRBV30 and TRBJ1-5; possible D gene TRBD1, 5 bases. Germline lookup yields CDR1 GTSNPN and CDR2 SVGIG (reference sequence). The germline V and J ends were trimmed by 5 bases and 0 bases, with 14 bases remaining between them. CDR3 length: 15 residues. The CDR3 protein is CAWGSGALSNQPQHF. Here the CDR3 DNA reads TGTGCCTGGGGTAGTGGGGCCCTTAGCAATCAGCCCCAGCATTTT.

This chain joins TRBV29-1 and TRBJ2-5, with 7 bases aligning to TRBD1. The closer fit of TRBJ2-7 to the DNA end suggests the J call may be wrong. This CDR3 is built from 14 residues. Germline assignment: CDR1 SQVTM and CDR2 ANQGSEA. CDR3 protein: CSVEKTGTAYEQYF. In DNA form, the CDR3 reads TGCAGCGTTGAAAAAACCGGGACAGCCTACGAGCAGTACTTC.

The DNA of the CDR3 is TGCGCCAGCAGCCACGGGACAGCACCCTCCGAAGCTTTCTTT. Its protein product is CASSHGTAPSEAFF. V is TRBV4-1 and J is TRBJ1-1, with TRBD1 matching over 7 bases. V was clipped by 3 bases and J by 8 bases; unmatched bases: 9. This CDR3 comprises 14 residues. CDR1 and CDR2 (germline): MGHRA, YSYEKL.

This rearrangement joins TRBV6-4 to TRBJ1-2; 7 nucleotides match TRBD1. The ends lost 6 bases at V and 7 bases at J; junction bases unmatched: 2. CDR1 MRHNA and CDR2 SNTAGT come from the germline V gene. This CDR3 region has 11 residues. The CDR3 DNA follows: TGTGCCAGCAGACAGGGGTCTGGCTACACCTTC. Protein product: CASRQGSGYTF.

V usage is TRBV7-9 and J usage is TRBJ1-1, with a tentative D call TRBD1 (5 bases). The CDR3 loop spans 15 amino acids. The V end lost 4 bases, the J end lost 4 bases, and 16 bases lay between the germline ends. The germline gives CDR1 SEHNR, CDR2 FQNEAQ (reference sequence). This CDR3 reads CASSSGPPGSTEAFF. CDR3 in DNA: TGTGCCAGCAGCTCGGGACCGCCGGGGAGCACTGAAGCTTTCTTT. The full variable domain, completed using reference TRBV7-9 and TRBJ1-1, is DTGVSQNPRHKITKRGQNVTFRCDPISEHNRLYWYRQTLGQGPEFLTYFQNEAQLEKSRLLSDRFSAERPKGSFSTLEIQRTEQGDSAMYLCASSSGPPGSTEAFFGQGTRLTVV.

V and J are TRBV6-5 and TRBJ2-7, with D perhaps matching TRBD1 (6 bases). Germline CDR1 MNHEY, CDR2 SVGAGI. Trimming shortened V by 5 bases and J by 0 bases, and 11 bases separated the two germline ends. This CDR3 has 14 residues. CDR3 sequence (DNA): TGTGCCAGCAGTCCTCGGGACACCTCCTACGAGCAGTACTTC. It codes for CASSPRDTSYEQYF.

V usage is TRBV7-9 and J usage is TRBJ1-6, with D perhaps TRBD1 (6 bases). V lost 5 bases and J 0 bases, leaving 11 bases between the germline ends. CDR3 length: 16 residues. The germline CDR1 and CDR2 sequences are SEHNR and FQNEAQ (reference sequence). CDR3 DNA: TGTGCCAGCAGCCCACAGGGAAACTCCTATAATTCACCCCTCCACTTT. Translation: CASSPQGNSYNSPLHF.

The V gene is TRBV11-2, the J gene TRBJ2-3, with 7 bases fitting TRBD2. The V gene end was trimmed by 5 bases and the J gene end by 2 bases; junction bases not matched to a gene: 10. The CDR3 extends over 16 amino acids. Germline V gives CDR1 SGHAT, CDR2 FQNNGV. The CDR3 DNA reads as TGTGCCAGCAGCCTGGTGGCGGGAGCCGCCACAGATACGCAGTATTTT. The encoded protein is CASSLVAGAATDTQYF.

The chain uses TRBV7-8 and TRBJ2-1; 8 bases are shared with TRBD1. The CDR3 length is 15 residues. CDR1 and CDR2 from the germline V gene are SGHVS and FQNEAQ. V shed 4 bases and J 4 bases; nucleotides not matched to a gene: 6. CDR3 protein: CASSSTGVPYNEQFF. In DNA form, the CDR3 reads TGTGCCAGCAGCTCGACAGGGGTTCCGTACAATGAGCAGTTCTTC.

This clone was seen a handful of times. The chain carries TRBV29-1 and TRBJ1-2; possibly TRBD1 for D (5 bases). The CDR3 loop spans 12 amino acids. CDR1 is SQVTM and CDR2 is ANQGSEA in the germline V gene. V gave up 6 bases and J gave up 7 bases, with 15 bases separating them. The CDR3: CSVESSGTGYTF. CDR3 DNA: TGCAGCGTGGAGTCTAGTGGGACTGGCTACACCTTC.

The chain has TRBV5-5 and TRBJ2-7; D is uncertain. This CDR3 has 13 amino acids. From germline, CDR1 is SGHKS and CDR2 YYEKEE (reference sequence). Trimming left V 3 bases short and J 2 bases short, with 9 bases between. The CDR3, as DNA: TGTGCCAGCAGCTCGAAGAGGACCTACGAGCAGTACTTC. Translated: CASSSKRTYEQYF.

The J gene is TRBJ2-5, the V gene TRBV27, with D perhaps matching TRBD1 (5 bases). Looked up from germline, CDR1 is MNHEY and CDR2 is SMNVEV (reference sequence). This CDR3 has 14 residues. Trimming left V 2 bases short and J 1 base short, with 8 bases between. The CDR3 coding sequence is TGTGCCAGCAGTTTAGGGGCCACCCAAGAGACCCAGTACTTC. As protein: CASSLGATQETQYF.

The chain links TRBV2 to TRBJ2-6, with D possibly being TRBD1 (6 bases). Trimming shortened V by 6 bases and J by 0 bases, and 12 bases separated the two germline ends. The CDR3 loop spans 16 amino acids. Germline loops: CDR1 SNHLY, CDR2 FYNNEI. The CDR3 DNA is TGTGCCAGCAGCGATGGACAGTTCTCTGGGGCCAACGTCCTGACTTTC. It translates to CASSDGQFSGANVLTF.

This chain joins TRBV4-1 and TRBJ2-7; 9 bases line up with TRBD1. V was pared by 0 bases and J by 7 bases, with 7 bases of the junction left unmatched. Germline-derived CDR1 and CDR2 are MGHRA and YSYEKL. The CDR3 has 15 residues. Here the CDR3 reads CASSQEGGQGWEQYF. CDR3 DNA: TGCGCCAGCAGCCAAGAAGGGGGACAGGGCTGGGAGCAGTACTTC.

The J gene is TRBJ2-1, the V gene TRBV29-1, with D maybe TRBD1 (7 bases). Germline CDR1 is SQVTM and CDR2 is ANQGSEA. This CDR3 has 14 residues. V lost 5 bases, J lost 2 bases, and 13 bases lay in between. CDR3: CSVPGGTAYNEQFF. CDR3 nucleotide sequence: TGCAGCGTTCCTGGGGGGACAGCCTACAATGAGCAGTTCTTC.

The chain combines TRBV2 with TRBJ2-1; D is possibly TRBD2 (6 bases). V lost 1 base and J 2 bases, leaving 9 bases between the germline ends. Germline V gene lookup returns CDR1 SNHLY and CDR2 FYNNEI. The CDR3 contains 15 residues. The CDR3: CASSEGGVTYNEQFF. The CDR3 DNA reads as TGTGCCAGCAGTGAAGGGGGGGTCACCTACAATGAGCAGTTCTTC.

This clone has a single count. The chain links TRBV5-1 to TRBJ1-2; maybe TRBD1 (5 bases). In germline, CDR1 is SGHRS, CDR2 YFSETQ. There are 16 residues in the CDR3. V lost 3 bases, J lost 7 bases, and 22 bases lay in between. CDR3 nucleotide sequence: TGCGCCAGCAGCTCCCCCTCCCAGGGAGGTGCCCCTGGCTACACCTTC. Its protein product is CASSSPSQGGAPGYTF.

The J gene is TRBJ2-1, the V gene TRBV15; D is unclear. There are 15 residues in the CDR3. Looked up from germline, CDR1 is LNHNV and CDR2 is YYDKDF (reference sequence). V shed 1 base and J shed 0 bases, with 7 bases lying between them. CDR3 nucleotides: TGTGCCACCAGCAGAGGGCGAAGCTCCTACAATGAGCAGTTCTTC. It specifies CATSRGRSSYNEQFF.

Remarks on this clone: The junction does not match germline at one end; this may be a read error. This chain links TRBV5-1 with TRBJ2-5; D gene uncertain. The CDR3 has 11 amino acids. CDR1 is SGHRS, CDR2 YFSETQ, per germline. The CDR3 region is CASSLDETQYF. The DNA for the CDR3 is TGTGCCAGCAGCTTGGATGAGACCCAGTACTTC.

The V gene is TRBV19, the J gene TRBJ1-2; 8 positions agree with TRBD1. The V gene's germline CDR1 is LNHDA and CDR2 SQIVND (reference sequence). The CDR3 is made up of 15 amino acids. Trimming removed 5 bases from V and 3 bases from J; junction bases left unmatched: 8. The CDR3 bases are TGTGCCAGTAGTTCAAGGACAGGGAAGGACTATGGCTACACCTTC. Translated: CASSSRTGKDYGYTF.

The chain couples TRBV6-6 to TRBJ2-7; the D is unclear. Per the germline V gene, CDR1 is MNHNY and CDR2 is SVGAGI (reference sequence). The CDR3 loop spans 12 amino acids. Trimming left V 0 bases short and J 5 bases short, with 5 bases between. CDR3: CASSYSRNEQYF. CDR3 DNA: TGTGCCAGCAGTTACTCACGGAACGAGCAGTACTTC.

The chain uses TRBV27 and TRBJ2-7; 7 bases are shared with TRBD1. J gave up 4 bases and V 0 bases, and 3 bases lay outside the gene matches. The CDR3 runs 14 residues. Germline V CDR1 and CDR2: MNHEY, SMNVEV (reference sequence). The CDR3 loop is CASSLSGGGYEQYF. In nucleotides, the CDR3 is TGTGCCAGCAGTTTATCAGGGGGCGGTTACGAGCAGTACTTC.

This clone was recorded a few times. This chain joins TRBV6-1 and TRBJ1-4, with D perhaps TRBD1 (6 bases). The germline gives CDR1 MNHNS, CDR2 SASEGT. The CDR3 spans 15 residues. V was shortened by 3 bases and J by 8 bases, with 16 bases between the two germline ends. The CDR3 is CASSETGLAEEKLFF. CDR3 nucleotides: TGTGCCAGCAGTGAGACAGGCTTGGCAGAAGAAAAACTGTTTTTT.

CDR3 loop: CASSPGGIEAFF. The CDR3 DNA reads as TGTGCCAGCAGCCCAGGGGGAATTGAAGCTTTCTTT. The chain employs TRBV5-6 and TRBJ1-1, with 7 bases fitting TRBD1. CDR3 length equals 12 residues. V gave up 4 bases and J gave up 7 bases; unmatched junction bases: 4. In germline, CDR1 is SGHDT, CDR2 YYEEEE.